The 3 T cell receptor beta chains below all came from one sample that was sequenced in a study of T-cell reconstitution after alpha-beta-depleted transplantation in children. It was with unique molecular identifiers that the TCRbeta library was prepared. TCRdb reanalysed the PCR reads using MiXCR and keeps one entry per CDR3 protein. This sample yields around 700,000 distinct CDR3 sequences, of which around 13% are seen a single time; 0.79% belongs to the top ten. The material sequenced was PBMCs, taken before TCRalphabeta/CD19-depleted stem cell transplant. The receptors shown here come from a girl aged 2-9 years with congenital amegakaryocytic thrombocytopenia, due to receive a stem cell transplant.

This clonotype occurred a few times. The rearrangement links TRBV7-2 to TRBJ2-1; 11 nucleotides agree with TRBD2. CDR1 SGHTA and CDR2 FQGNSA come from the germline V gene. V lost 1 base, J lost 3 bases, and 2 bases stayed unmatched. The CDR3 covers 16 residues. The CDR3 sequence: CASSLVSGRVYNEQFF. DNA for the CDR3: TGTGCCAGCAGCTTAGTTAGCGGGAGGGTCTACAATGAGCAGTTCTTC.

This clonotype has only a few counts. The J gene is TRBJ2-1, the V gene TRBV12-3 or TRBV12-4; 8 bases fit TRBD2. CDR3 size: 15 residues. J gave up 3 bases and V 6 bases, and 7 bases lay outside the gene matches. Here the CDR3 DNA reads TGTGCCAGCAGCCATAATAGCGGGAACTACAATGAGCAGTTCTTC. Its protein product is CASSHNSGNYNEQFF.

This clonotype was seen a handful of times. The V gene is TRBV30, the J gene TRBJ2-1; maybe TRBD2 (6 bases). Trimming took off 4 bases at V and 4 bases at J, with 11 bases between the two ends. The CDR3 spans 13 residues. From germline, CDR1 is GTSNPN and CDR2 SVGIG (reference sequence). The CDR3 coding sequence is TGTGCCTGGACCCGGGAGACGTACAATGAGCAGTTCTTC. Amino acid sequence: CAWTRETYNEQFF. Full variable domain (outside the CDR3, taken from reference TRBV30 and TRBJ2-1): SQTIHQWPATLVQPVGSPLSLECTVEGTSNPNLYWYRQAAGRGLQLLFYSVGIGQISSEVPQNLSASRPQDRQFILSSKKLLLSDSGFYLCAWTRETYNEQFFGPGTRLTVL.